This T cell receptor beta chain stems from a study of identical twins (TCRdb year 2016). For the wider study: TCR alpha and beta repertoires from monozygotic twins, unrelated adults of various ages and cord blood were deep-sequenced to test whether fetal clonotypes persist. Replicate twin experiments were performed at different times using different library preparation protocols to rule out contamination. The investigation overall reported the following: Recombination models systematically underestimated out-of-frame TCR alpha sharing in monozygotic twins but agreed with sharing between unrelated individuals. Compared with coincidental sharing between unrelated individuals, out-of-frame TCR alpha sequences shared between twins had an excess of sequences with low generation probability. Abundant cord blood beta clonotypes had fewer insertions, young adult naive repertoires showed a similar but weaker trend, and memory repertoires showed no such trend. The excess sharing between twins in beta out-of-frame sequences was weaker because fewer shared sequences reduced the signal-to-noise ratio. Zero-insertion analyses could be partly confounded by invariant T cells such as MAIT and iNKT, although diverse VJ usage argued against such confounding for most clonotypes. Because the same donors could not be followed over many years, the conclusions depended on cross-sectional statistical analysis.

Many counts were recorded for this clonotype. Its antigen is currently not known. No much larger clonotype is one base removed from it; base qualities were not supplied. Every donor was a healthy Caucasian. Three pairs of female monozygotic twins, all aged about 18 to 29 years, made up the twin cohort. Peripheral blood mononuclear cells were used as the source from which RNA for TCR libraries was isolated. Library method: 5' RACE. The instrument given in TCRdb is Illumina HiSeq 2000. Template switching introduced a universal primer binding site; the final cDNA contained a unique molecular identifier, enabling accurate counting of TCR cDNA molecules. Specific primers in the conserved constant-segment region were used to synthesize first-strand cDNA for the TCR alpha and beta chains. To control for contamination, each cDNA library was double barcoded with a SMART-Mk sample barcode plus Illumina barcodes. Two successive PCR steps introduced TruSeq adapter sequences along with Illumina sample barcodes. The TCR alpha and beta cDNA libraries were sequenced on the Illumina HiSeq platform using custom primers. Per the original workflow: MiGEC was used to process raw reads and extract unique molecular identifiers, and MiXCR was used to find CDR3 positions. Recombination models were inferred per individual with the repgenHMM and IGoR tools using an EM algorithm. Shared clonotype analysis was performed with the tcR package in R, normalizing sharing by the product of cloneset sizes. To study raw recombination free of thymic and clonal selection effects, out-of-frame nonproductive sequences were analyzed. The raw public data were reprocessed by TCRdb itself: fastp quality trimming at Q25, MiXCR clonotype calling, in-frame beta chains only. CDR3 protein sequences are deduplicated, and each keeps its most common genes and DNA. In this record, the V and J calls reflect TCRdb's handling and not the investigators' own analysis. The sample includes a few hundred thousand distinct CDR3 sequences, with 7.5% to 10% observed a single time. Of the sample, approximately 3% is held by the ten largest clones.

Looking up the germline V gene (reference sequence) yields CDR1 LGHDT and CDR2 YNNKEL. The CDR3 goes from the cysteine to the phenylalanine over 14 residues. CDR3 DNA only is kept here, 42 bases in frame from base 1. V ends up 1 base short and J 3 bases short, with an unmatched junction base count of 3. The same sample was also used in a study of yellow fever vaccine responses in identical twins. According to the second study: The authors reported that the T cell response to vaccination in identical twins appeared partly convergent and partly personalized. Focusing on identical twins, the study followed the T cell clones that responded to the vaccine, and did so with precision.

The sample was PBMCs. This clonotype was sampled from a woman aged 18-29 years in good health. The sequence joins TRBV3-1 to TRBJ2-7; 7 middle bases align to TRBD1. The nucleotide sequence is TGTGCCAGCAGCCAAGGGGACAGAAACTACGAGCAGTACTTC. This translates into CASSQGDRNYEQYF.